This T cell receptor (beta chain) originates from a study of CXCR3-negative and CXCR3-positive naive CD8 T cells (dated by TCRdb to about 2019). With respect to the entire study: About 150 million TRB reads were obtained in total, roughly 1.5 +/- 0.3 million reads per library. The diversity and physicochemical repertoire analyses included 11 donors pooled from two independent experiments. The TRBV-TRBJ cluster analysis covered naive subsets from about five donors and memory cells from 3 donors. Overall study results and their limits: Naive CXCR3-negative and CXCR3-positive cells from the same donor showed similar TRBV-TRBJ usage, whereas memory cells showed distinct patterns. TRB CDR3s from CXCR3-positive naive cells showed higher hydrophobicity (lower Kidera factor 4), lower energy, and higher strength and volume indices than CXCR3-negative naive cells. Surface CD5, linked to self-reactivity in mice, was comparable between naive subsets; TCR interaction strength was therefore also inferred from TRB CDR3 physicochemical properties. Freshly isolated PBMCs were used for most assays because CXCR3 expression partially decreased after cryopreservation. Comparably high repertoire diversity was found in both naive subsets, whereas much lower repertoire diversity was found in memory CD8+ T cells.

Each CD8+ T cell subset was flow-sorted in triplicate, with under 350,000 cells per subset placed directly into RLT lysis buffer. To keep memory contaminants out, a stringent definition of naive CD8+ T cells was applied: CD45RO-CCR7+CD27+CD95-. Using standard density gradient centrifugation, peripheral blood mononuclear cells were isolated from buffy coats. Naive CXCR3-negative and CXCR3-positive CD8+ T cells were flow-sorted on a FACSAria III. Total RNA was extracted from sorted cells with an RNeasy Mini Kit. As concerns this clonotype: What this receptor recognizes is not known.

The reads were generated on a NextSeq 550. The Human TCR Profiling Kit (MiLaboratory) was used to prepare UMI-labeled 5' RACE TRB cDNA libraries. cDNA synthesis used the entire amount of extracted RNA, and PCR amplification then used the entire amount of cDNA produced. Libraries were prepared in parallel with an identical number of PCR cycles. On the study's bioinformatics: With a minimum of two reads required per UMI, MIGEC and MiXCR pulled out about 54,000 +/- 9,700 unique UMI-labeled TRB cDNA molecules from each library. On average, each library contained approximately 40,000 +/- 10,000 functional in-frame TRB CDR3 nucleotide clonotypes without stop codons. After downsampling to 5000 UMI-labeled TRB molecules per sample, diversity metrics such as normalized Shannon-Wiener and Chao1 were calculated in VDJtools. For the central five CDR3 residues, VDJtools calculated physicochemical properties weighted by clonotype size, namely interaction energy, strength, volume and Kidera factor 4. Reads reprocessed by TCRdb are summarized as one entry per CDR3 protein sequence, and DNA is absent. The V and J calls follow TCRdb's processing rather than the paper's. The table kept for this sample lists tens of thousands of distinct CDR3 sequences. The ten largest make up 0.55% to 0.75% of the sample.

The CDR3 goes from the cysteine to the phenylalanine over 14 residues. The nucleotide record is missing. The germline V gene (reference sequence) yields SGHKS for CDR1 and YYEKEE for CDR2. The sample was naive CXCR3+ CD8+ T cells from blood. The cell subset or site label on this specimen signifies: CD45RO-CCR7+CD27+CD95- naive CD8+ T cells expressing CXCR3 (TNR3+). This receptor was taken from a human donor in good health. Some clones in this sample may be carry-over from other donors' samples. The chain joins TRBV5-5 to TRBJ2-7; checking the TCRdb D call of TRBD1 is not possible without DNA. The CDR3 in this case is CASSGFREGYEQYF.